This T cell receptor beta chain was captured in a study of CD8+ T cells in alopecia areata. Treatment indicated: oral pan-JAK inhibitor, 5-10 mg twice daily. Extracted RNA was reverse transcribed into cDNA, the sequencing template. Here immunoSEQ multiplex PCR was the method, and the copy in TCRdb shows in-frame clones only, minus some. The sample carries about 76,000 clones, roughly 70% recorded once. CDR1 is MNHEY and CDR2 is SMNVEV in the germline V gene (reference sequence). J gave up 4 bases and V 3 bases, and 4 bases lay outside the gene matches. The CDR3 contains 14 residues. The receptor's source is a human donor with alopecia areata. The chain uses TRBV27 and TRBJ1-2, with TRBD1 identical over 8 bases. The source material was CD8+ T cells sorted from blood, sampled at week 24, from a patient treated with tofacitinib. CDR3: CASSLTGEGYGYTF. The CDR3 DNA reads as TGTGCCAGCAGTTTGACAGGGGAAGGCTATGGCTACACCTTC.